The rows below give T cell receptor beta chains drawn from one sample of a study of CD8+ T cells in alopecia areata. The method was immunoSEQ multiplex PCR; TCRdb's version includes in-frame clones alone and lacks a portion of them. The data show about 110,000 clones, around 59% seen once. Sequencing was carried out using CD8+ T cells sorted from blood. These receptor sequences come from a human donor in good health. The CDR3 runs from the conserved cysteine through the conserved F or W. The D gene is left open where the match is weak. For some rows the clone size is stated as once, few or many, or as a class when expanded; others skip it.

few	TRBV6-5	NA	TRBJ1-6	TGTGCCACCACACAGGGAATAGGGATTGGTTCACCCCTCCACTTT	CATTQGIGIGSPLHF
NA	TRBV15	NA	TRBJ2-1	TGTGCCACCAGCAGTGGGAGATTCAATGAGCAGTTCTTC	CATSSGRFNEQFF
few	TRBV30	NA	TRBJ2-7	TGTGCCTGGAGGCTCGAGGGGAAGACCTACGAGCAGTACTTC	CAWRLEGKTYEQYF
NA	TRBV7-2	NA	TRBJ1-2	TGTGCCAGCAGCTTGACGGACACTGTCGGATCTGGCTACACCTTC	CASSLTDTVGSGYTF
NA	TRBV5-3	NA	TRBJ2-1	TGCGCCAGCAGCCAAGATTTCGGGGGAACCAATGAGCAGTTCTTC	CASSQDFGGTNEQFF
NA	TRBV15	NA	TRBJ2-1	TGTGCCACCAGCAGGGAAGCAGCGGATGAGCAGTTCTTC	CATSREAADEQFF
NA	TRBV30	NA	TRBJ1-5	TGTGCCTGGAGTGAGGGCCTTTCCGATCAGCCCCAGCATTTT	CAWSEGLSDQPQHF
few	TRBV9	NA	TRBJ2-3	TGTGCCAGCAGCGTAGATGTGGATACGCAGTATTTT	CASSVDVDTQYF
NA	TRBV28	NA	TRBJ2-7	TGTGCCAGCAGTTTAGAGACGGGGTTGTGGGAGCAGTACTTC	CASSLETGLWEQYF
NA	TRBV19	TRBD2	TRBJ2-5	TGTGCCAGTCAGGGGGGTTCGGGACTAGCGGAAGAGACCCAGTACTTC	CASQGGSGLAEETQYF
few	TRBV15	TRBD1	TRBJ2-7	TGTGCCACCAGCAGAGACGACAGGGAGAAAGGCTACGAGCAGTACTTC	CATSRDDREKGYEQYF
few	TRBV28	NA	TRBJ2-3	TGTGCCAGCAGTTTCCTTCGCGGAACCTCAGATACGCAGTATTTT	CASSFLRGTSDTQYF
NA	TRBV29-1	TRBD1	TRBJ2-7	TGCAGCGTTGAAACCTTCGGGACAGGTGTCTACGAGCAGTACTTC	CSVETFGTGVYEQYF
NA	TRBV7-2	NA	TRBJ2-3	TGTGCCAGCATCCCGGGACACAGGCACACAGATACGCAGTATTTT	CASIPGHRHTDTQYF
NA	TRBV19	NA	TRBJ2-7	TGTGCCAGTAGTATCCAGGGAAGGCACGAGCAGTACTTC	CASSIQGRHEQYF
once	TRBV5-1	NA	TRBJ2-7	TGCGCCAGCAGCTTGGAGGTCAGCTACGAGCAGTACTTC	CASSLEVSYEQYF
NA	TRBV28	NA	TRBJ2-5	TGTGCCAGCAGTTTATACGCCCAGGAGACCCAGTACTTC	CASSLYAQETQYF